The source of this T cell receptor (beta chain) is a study of cytomegalovirus exposure and HLA in healthy donors. V lost 5 bases and J lost 4, with 14 bases in between. The CDR3 covers 14 residues. The germline V gene has CDR1 MDHEN and CDR2 SYDVKM. PCR primers comprised 60 Vbeta and 13 Jbeta primers. Method: immunoSEQ multiplex PCR; TCRdb's copy keeps in-frame clones and lacks some. The sample shows about 91,000 clones, more than 75% of them seen only once. This receptor was identified in a man between 25 and 39 years old in good health and CMV-seropositive. The chain recombines TRBV28 with TRBJ1-2, with a weak D call TRBD1 (5 bases). The source material was PBMCs. CDR3 in DNA: TGTGCCAGCAGTCCGGGGAGGACACTCTATGGCTACACCTTC. Protein product: CASSPGRTLYGYTF.